This T cell receptor (beta chain) was profiled in a study of CXCR3-negative and CXCR3-positive naive CD8 T cells. General study points: Comparison of naive cells showed more hydrophobic TRB CDR3s in CXCR3-positive than in CXCR3-negative naive cells.

TRB cDNA libraries were made by UMI-labeled 5' RACE. No DNA is given; TCRdb re-called the 5' RACE reads and lists each CDR3 protein once. This repertoire includes 150,000 or so distinct CDR3 sequences. The CDR3 contains 17 residues. As to this clonotype: Its antigen is not identified.

The J gene is TRBJ2-7, the V gene TRBV23-1; the D gene TCRdb calls, TRBD2, cannot be checked with no DNA. TRBV23-1 is placed among ORFs of uncertain function. Sequenced: naive CXCR3+ CD8+ T cells from blood. The subset denotes: CD45RO-CCR7+CD27+CD95- naive CD8+ T cells expressing CXCR3 (TNR3+). The clonotype originates from a human donor in good health. Some clones in this sample may be carry-over from other donors' samples. CDR3 protein: CASSQSKGGTPTYEQYF.